This T cell receptor beta chain came from a study of identical twins. Study results and caveats: Invariant populations such as MAIT and iNKT cells could partly muddle zero-insertion analyses. These conclusions were based on statistical analysis (cross-sectional, not following the same donors). Sharing of beta out-of-frame sequences by twins showed a weaker excess. The abundant beta clonotypes from cord blood had fewer insertions, and memory repertoires had none of this.

This CDR3 spans 15 amino acids. Germline-derived CDR1 and CDR2 are KGHDR and SFDVKD. The germline V and J ends were trimmed by 2 bases and 0 bases, with 8 bases remaining between them. The table lists this clonotype with a few counts. What it recognizes is unknown. Using its own MiXCR run on the 5' RACE reads, TCRdb lists one record per CDR3 protein. The repertoire includes roughly 1.6 million distinct CDR3 sequences, under 35% of them detected once, and about 0.27% sits in the top ten. This TCR derives from a newborn girl in good health. The chain combines TRBV24-1 with TRBJ2-3; D uncertain. Input material: cord blood. The CDR3, as DNA: TGTGCCACCAGTGATTCCGCTTCTAGCACAGATACGCAGTATTTT. It is translated as CATSDSASSTDTQYF.